The 17 T cell receptor beta chains below all came from one sample that was sequenced in a study of blood T cell repertoires in COVID-19. Sequencing was performed with immunoSEQ multiplex PCR; in TCRdb, only in-frame clones are kept and a portion is missing. In the table there are over 150,000 clones, around 83% of which are singletons. The material sequenced was PBMCs or T cells enriched from blood (not recorded which). These receptors were obtained from a man aged 40-49 years who had recovered from COVID-19.

The J gene is TRBJ1-4, the V gene TRBV7-9; unclear D gene. The CDR3 contains 13 residues. In germline, CDR1 is SEHNR, CDR2 FQNEAQ (reference sequence). V was shortened by 5 bases and J by 12 bases, with 16 bases between the two germline ends. The CDR3 DNA follows: TGTGCCAGCAGCCCCCCGCCGAGTTTTGAACTGTTTTTT. This sequence encodes CASSPPPSFELFF.

The V and J genes are TRBV27 and TRBJ1-2; D may be TRBD1 (6 bases). The CDR3 loop spans 14 amino acids. Germline CDR1 is MNHEY and CDR2 is SMNVEV (reference sequence). V was trimmed by 6 bases and J by 2 bases, leaving 13 bases between them. CDR3 sequence (DNA): TGTGCCAGCAGGCCCCTACAGGGAAACTATGGCTACACCTTC. This translates into CASRPLQGNYGYTF.

The chain joins TRBV5-1 to TRBJ1-6; TRBD1 is a possible D gene (6 bases). Germline values: CDR1 SGHRS, CDR2 YFSETQ. The V end lost 3 bases, the J end lost 0 bases, and 19 bases lay between the germline ends. CDR3 length: 19 residues. The CDR3 spells CASSSEGRTVSSYNSPLHF. CDR3 in DNA: TGCGCCAGCAGCTCCGAGGGACGGACAGTTAGCTCCTATAATTCACCCCTCCACTTT.

This chain joins TRBV4-2 and TRBJ2-7; TRBD1 matches at 9 bases. With V trimmed by 3 bases and J by 2 bases, 8 bases remained unmatched. There are 16 residues in the CDR3. CDR1 is LGHNA and CDR2 is YNFKEQ in the germline V gene. CDR3 amino acids: CASSHPPGQGTYEQYF. The CDR3 region has the DNA TGTGCCAGCAGCCATCCCCCGGGACAGGGAACCTACGAGCAGTACTTC.

This chain joins TRBV11-3 and TRBJ1-1, with D perhaps matching TRBD1 (5 bases). CDR1 is SGHNT, CDR2 YENEEA, per germline. The CDR3 length is 14 residues. The ends were cut back, 2 bases at V and 0 bases at J, with 7 bases in the middle. In DNA form, the CDR3 reads TGTGCCAGCAGCTTACCAGGGATGAACACTGAAGCTTTCTTT. It is translated as CASSLPGMNTEAFF.

This clone was observed once. The chain is built from TRBV19 and TRBJ2-7; 8 bases align to TRBD2. The CDR3 totals 14 residues. CDR1 is LNHDA and CDR2 is SQIVND in the germline V gene (reference sequence). Losses at the gene ends were 8 bases for V and 0 bases for J; bases not matched to a gene: 6. The CDR3 loop is CASRSGSRSYEQYF. The DNA of the CDR3 is TGTGCCAGTCGCAGCGGGAGCCGCTCCTACGAGCAGTACTTC.

The V and J genes are TRBV19 and TRBJ1-6, with D unresolved. The CDR3 loop spans 14 amino acids. Trimming left V 9 bases short and J 5 bases short, with 14 bases between. Germline V gene data show CDR1 as LNHDA and CDR2 as SQIVND (reference sequence). In DNA, the CDR3 is TGTGCCAGAGCCCCCCAGACAAATAATTCACCCCTCCACTTT. Translation gives CARAPQTNNSPLHF.

In the case of this clone: The sample carries other DNA sequences with the same CDR3. The genes are TRBV20-1 and TRBJ1-1, with no clear D. V lost 3 bases and J lost 5, with 7 bases in between. The CDR3 has 11 amino acids. Germline-derived CDR1 and CDR2 are DFQATT and SNEGSKA (reference sequence). CDR3 nucleotides: TGCAGTGCTAGTCCGGGAACTGAAGCTTTCTTT. Encoded protein: CSASPGTEAFF.

The chain links TRBV29-1 to TRBJ1-2; 7 bases agree with TRBD1. The CDR3 contains 11 residues. Germline V gives CDR1 SQVTM, CDR2 ANQGSEA. The V and J ends lost 6 bases and 4 bases, in that order; junction bases with no gene match: 2. This CDR3 is CSVGTVYGYTF. The CDR3 bases are TGCAGCGTGGGGACAGTCTATGGCTACACCTTC.

This chain joins TRBV27 and TRBJ1-2; unclear D gene. CDR1 MNHEY and CDR2 SMNVEV come from the germline V gene (reference sequence). V lost 2 bases and J 4 bases, leaving 8 bases between the germline ends. This CDR3 contains 13 residues. CDR3 amino acids: CASSLTPGYGYTF. In DNA form, the CDR3 reads TGTGCCAGCAGTTTAACCCCGGGCTATGGCTACACCTTC.

This chain uses TRBV13 with TRBJ2-5; the match to TRBD1 covers 8 bases. Looked up from germline, CDR1 is PRHDT and CDR2 is FYEKMQ (reference sequence). J was trimmed by 2 bases and V by 4 bases; bases with no gene match: 6. The CDR3 is 15 amino acids. In nucleotides, the CDR3 is TGTGCCAGCAGCTCCACGGACAGGGAGCAAGAGACCCAGTACTTC. Protein sequence: CASSSTDREQETQYF. The full variable domain, completed using reference TRBV13 and TRBJ2-5, is AAGVIQSPRHLIKEKRETATLKCYPIPRHDTVYWYQQGPGQDPQFLISFYEKMQSDKGSIPDRFSAQQFSDYHSELNMSSLELGDSALYFCASSSTDREQETQYFGPGTRLLVL.

The chain combines TRBV28 with TRBJ2-1, with D possibly TRBD2 on 6 matching bases. V was clipped by 9 bases and J by 7 bases, with 16 bases between them. The CDR3 runs 13 residues. The germline V gene has CDR1 MDHEN and CDR2 SYDVKM. CDR3 sequence (DNA): TGTGCCAGTGGCGTGGGAGGTAGGAATGAGCAGTTCTTC. It specifies CASGVGGRNEQFF.

This clone was counted a single time. The chain employs TRBV28 and TRBJ1-5; TRBD1 is a possible D gene (5 bases). Germline CDR1 reads MDHEN; CDR2 reads SYDVKM. Trimming pared 5 bases from V and 0 bases from J, leaving 11 bases between. This CDR3 has 15 residues. This chain's CDR3 is CASSRQGYSNQPQHF. In nucleotides, the CDR3 is TGTGCCAGCAGTCGGCAGGGCTATAGCAATCAGCCCCAGCATTTT.

The genes are TRBV7-8 and TRBJ2-7, with TRBD2 matching 14 bases. Unmatched junction bases numbered 6, after V lost 5 bases and J lost 6 bases. Germline-derived CDR1 and CDR2 are SGHVS and FQNEAQ. The CDR3 spans 15 residues. The CDR3 here is CASSPTGLAGGEQYF. In DNA, the CDR3 is TGTGCCAGCAGCCCGACAGGACTAGCGGGAGGCGAGCAGTACTTC.

The chain combines TRBV28 with TRBJ1-5; 7 bases are a match to TRBD1. CDR1 and CDR2 from the germline V gene are MDHEN and SYDVKM. This CDR3 spans 16 amino acids. Germline trimming cut 10 bases from V and 5 bases from J; bases unmatched to any gene: 17. CDR3 bases: TGTGCCACAGGCCGGCCGACAGGGAGGTTCGATCAGCCCCAGCATTTT. It specifies CATGRPTGRFDQPQHF. Full variable domain (rest looked up from reference TRBV28 and TRBJ1-5): DVKVTQSSRYLVKRTGEKVFLECVQDMDHENMFWYRQDPGLGLRLIYFSYDVKMKEKGDIPEGYSVSREKKERFSLILESASTNQTSMYLCATGRPTGRFDQPQHFGDGTRLSIL.

The chain links TRBV9 to TRBJ2-6; 8 positions match TRBD2. Losses at the gene ends were 4 bases for V and 2 bases for J; bases not matched to a gene: 5. Germline CDR1 SGDLS, CDR2 YYNGEE. This CDR3 has 16 amino acids. The CDR3 coding sequence is TGTGCCAGCAGCTTCCTCGGGGGGGCTGGGGCCAACGTCCTGACTTTC. Protein sequence: CASSFLGGAGANVLTF.

V usage is TRBV7-3 and J usage is TRBJ1-2; D possibly corresponds to TRBD1 (6 bases). The CDR3 contains 13 residues. The germline V and J ends were trimmed by 5 bases and 8 bases, with 15 bases remaining between them. CDR1 and CDR2 (germline): SGHTA, FQGTGA. CDR3 protein: CASSPTSGDGYTF. The CDR3 coding sequence is TGTGCCAGCAGCCCGACGTCAGGGGACGGCTACACCTTC.